Below are 25 T cell receptor beta chains sequenced from a single sample in a study of cytomegalovirus exposure and HLA in healthy donors. Use of 60 Vbeta and 13 Jbeta primers characterized the PCR. Only in-frame clones appear in the TCRdb table, and some are missing; sequencing was by immunoSEQ multiplex PCR. The sample consists of 100,000 to 150,000 clones, 75% to 85% of them appearing once. The sequencing sample was made of PBMCs. The origin of the receptors is a male donor in good health and CMV-seropositive.

The table lists this clone with a count of one. The chain couples TRBV19 to TRBJ2-7, with 7 bases aligning to TRBD1. The CDR3 runs to 15 residues. The V gene's germline CDR1 is LNHDA and CDR2 SQIVND (reference sequence). The J segment lost 5 bases and the V segment lost 4 bases, leaving 11 bases of the junction unmatched. The CDR3 spells CASSRATGTVHEQYF. The CDR3 nucleotides read TGTGCCAGTAGTAGGGCGACAGGGACGGTCCACGAGCAGTACTTC.

The rearrangement uses TRBV10-3 and TRBJ2-7, with D perhaps matching TRBD2 (6 bases). Per the germline V gene, CDR1 is ENHRY and CDR2 is SYGVKD. The CDR3 has 14 residues. Trimming removed 5 bases at V and 10 bases at J, with 21 bases between. The CDR3 loop is CAISTTGGTPEQYF. The CDR3 DNA follows: TGTGCCATCAGTACTACTGGGGGGACCCCTGAACAGTACTTC.

The chain employs TRBV19 and TRBJ2-5, with 9 bases matching TRBD1. Germline V gene sequence: CDR1 LNHDA, CDR2 SQIVND (reference sequence). The trim removed 7 bases at V and 5 bases at J, leaving 5 bases unmatched. The CDR3 spans 13 residues. The CDR3 spells CASNRGRGETQYF. The CDR3 coding sequence is TGTGCCAGTAACAGGGGGCGCGGGGAGACCCAGTACTTC.

Concerning this clone itself: Relative to the germline gene, one junction end is altered; a read error may explain this. The V call is TRBV5-1, the J call TRBJ1-2; 8 nucleotides match TRBD1. The CDR3 sequence is 14 residues long. Germline V CDR1 and CDR2: SGHRS, YFSETQ. The CDR3: CASSAQQGGYVYTF. In DNA form, the CDR3 reads TGCGCCAGCAGCGCCCAACAGGGGGGCTATGTCTACACCTTC.

The rearrangement uses TRBV4-3 and TRBJ2-5; 7 bases agree with TRBD2. The J call is uncertain, as TRBJ2-7 better fits the DNA end. This CDR3 has 13 amino acids. CDR1 is LGHNA and CDR2 is YSLEER in the germline V gene. CDR3: CASPQRDSYEQYF. The CDR3 region has the DNA TGCGCCAGTCCGCAGCGGGACTCCTACGAGCAGTACTTC.

The V call is TRBV2, the J call TRBJ2-3; 7 nucleotides agree with TRBD1. Trimming took 6 bases from V and 7 from J; bases not matched to a gene: 10. This CDR3 spans 14 amino acids. Germline-derived CDR1 and CDR2 are SNHLY and FYNNEI. CDR3 region: CASSTGTDLNTQYF. Here the CDR3 DNA reads TGTGCCAGCAGCACGGGGACAGACCTTAATACGCAGTATTTT.

This chain joins TRBV5-5 and TRBJ2-7, with a possible D match to TRBD1 (6 bases). The CDR3 runs 14 residues. Germline CDR1 reads SGHKS; CDR2 reads YYEKEE (reference sequence). V lost 1 base, J lost 6 bases, and 14 bases lay in between. The CDR3: CASSLFATGLEQYF. The CDR3 nucleotides read TGTGCCAGCAGCTTGTTTGCCACAGGGCTCGAGCAGTACTTC.

The chain uses TRBV4-3 and TRBJ1-2; 7 bases map to TRBD1. V shed 4 bases, J shed 0 bases, and the junction held 5 bases outside the gene matches. The germline gives CDR1 LGHNA, CDR2 YSLEER. The CDR3 contains 15 residues. The CDR3 nucleotides are TGCGCCAGCAGCCCGACCGGGACAGCTAACTATGGCTACACCTTC. This gives the protein CASSPTGTANYGYTF.

The rearrangement links TRBV7-9 to TRBJ2-7; unclear D gene. The germline V gene has CDR1 SEHNR and CDR2 FQNEAQ (reference sequence). CDR3 length: 12 residues. V lost 1 base and J lost 4, with 5 bases in between. This CDR3 is CASSLGRYEQYF. The CDR3 DNA reads as TGTGCCAGCAGCTTAGGTAGATACGAGCAGTACTTC. Filled out from reference TRBV7-9 and TRBJ2-7, the complete variable domain reads DTGVSQNPRHKITKRGQNVTFRCDPISEHNRLYWYRQTLGQGPEFLTYFQNEAQLEKSRLLSDRFSAERPKGSFSTLEIQRTEQGDSAMYLCASSLGRYEQYFGPGTRLTVT.

The chain is built from TRBV6-6 and TRBJ2-7; tentative D call: TRBD1 (6 bases). The CDR3 has 13 residues. The V end lost 8 bases, the J end lost 2 bases, and 13 bases lay between the germline ends. Germline V gene lookup returns CDR1 MNHNY and CDR2 SVGAGI (reference sequence). The DNA for the CDR3 is TGTGCCAGCCTTCGGACAGAAACCTACGAGCAGTACTTC. It yields the protein CASLRTETYEQYF.

This clone is medium-sized in the sample. V and J are TRBV10-1 and TRBJ2-7; D perhaps matches TRBD2 (5 bases). CDR3 length: 16 amino acids. V dropped 1 base and J dropped 1 base, with 14 bases sitting between them. Per germline, CDR1 WNHNN and CDR2 SYGVQD (reference sequence). The DNA of the CDR3 is TGCGCCAGCAGTGAGTTACGACGGAGGTTTTCCTACGAGCAGTACTTC. Protein: CASSELRRRFSYEQYF.

This clone was seen once. The chain combines TRBV7-3 with TRBJ2-2; 10 bases agree with TRBD2. CDR1 is SGHTA and CDR2 is FQGTGA in the germline V gene. The CDR3 sequence is 15 residues long. The V gene end was trimmed by 4 bases and the J gene end by 4 bases; junction bases not matched to a gene: 3. The DNA for the CDR3 is TGTGCCAGCAGCTCGAGCGGGAGGGGCACCGGGGAGCTGTTTTTT. Translated: CASSSSGRGTGELFF.

This clone appeared a single time. The rearrangement uses TRBV29-1 and TRBJ2-7; perhaps TRBD1 as D (6 bases). V was cut by 6 bases and J by 1 base, with 13 bases left in between. CDR1 is SQVTM and CDR2 is ANQGSEA in the germline V gene. The CDR3 loop spans 13 amino acids. CDR3 bases: TGCAGCGTCAGGGGCGGACTTTCCTACGAGCAGTACTTC. This encodes CSVRGGLSYEQYF.

This chain links TRBV18 with TRBJ1-5; TRBD1 is a possible D gene (5 bases). The CDR3 sequence is 13 residues long. The V end was cut by 3 bases, the J end by 4 bases, with 7 bases between. In germline, CDR1 is KGHSH, CDR2 LQKENI. The CDR3 region is CASSPRVNQPQHF. The CDR3 bases are TGTGCCAGCTCACCCAGGGTTAATCAGCCCCAGCATTTT. Based on the CDR3 plus reference TRBV18 and TRBJ1-5, the full variable domain is NAGVMQNPRHLVRRRGQEARLRCSPMKGHSHVYWYRQLPEEGLKFMVYLQKENIIDESGMPKERFSAEFPKEGPSILRIQQVVRGDSAAYFCASSPRVNQPQHFGDGTRLSIL.

The gene calls are TRBV11-2 and TRBJ2-7; possibly TRBD1 for D (6 bases). The V gene lost 5 bases and the J gene lost 6 bases, with 14 bases spanning the gap. Germline CDR1 is SGHAT and CDR2 is FQNNGV. The CDR3 totals 13 residues. The DNA of the CDR3 is TGTGCCAGCAGCCCCCCAGGGGCCCCCGAGCAGTACTTC. Amino acids: CASSPPGAPEQYF. The full variable domain, in which reference TRBV11-2 and TRBJ2-7 provide the parts outside the CDR3, is EAGVAQSPRYKIIEKRQSVAFWCNPISGHATLYWYQQILGQGPKLLIQFQNNGVVDDSQLPKDRFSAERLKGVDSTLKIQPAKLEDSAVYLCASSPPGAPEQYFGPGTRLTVT.

The chain uses TRBV30 and TRBJ2-5; a possible D gene is TRBD1 (5 bases). V dropped 0 bases and J dropped 2 bases, with 7 bases sitting between them. Looked up from germline, CDR1 is GTSNPN and CDR2 is SVGIG (reference sequence). The length of the CDR3 is 13 residues. The CDR3 nucleotides are TGTGCCTGGAGTGTAGACAGACAAGAGACCCAGTACTTC. This sequence encodes CAWSVDRQETQYF.

V is TRBV2 and J is TRBJ1-3, with a possible D match to TRBD1 (6 bases). The CDR3 has 13 amino acids. CDR1 and CDR2 from the germline V gene are SNHLY and FYNNEI. With 9 bases removed from V and 7 bases from J, the gap between germline ends came to 16 bases. CDR3 nucleotide sequence: TGTGCCAGTCGGACAGACCTGGGGAACACCATATATTTT. It encodes CASRTDLGNTIYF.

This clone has only one observation. The chain recombines TRBV27 with TRBJ1-1, with D perhaps matching TRBD1 (5 bases). With 2 bases removed from V and 5 bases from J, the gap between germline ends came to 9 bases. CDR1 and CDR2 (germline): MNHEY, SMNVEV (reference sequence). The CDR3 consists of 13 residues. CDR3 sequence reads: CASSLAGGTEAFF. The CDR3 nucleotides are TGTGCCAGCAGTTTAGCGGGGGGAACTGAAGCTTTCTTT.

V and J are TRBV28 and TRBJ2-7, with D perhaps TRBD2 (5 bases). CDR3 size: 15 residues. Germline V gives CDR1 MDHEN, CDR2 SYDVKM. V was clipped by 3 bases and J by 1 base, with 13 bases between them. Here the CDR3 reads CASSFIGPGSYEQYF. In DNA form, the CDR3 reads TGTGCCAGCAGTTTTATAGGGCCGGGATCCTACGAGCAGTACTTC.

The J gene is TRBJ1-2, the V gene TRBV27; a weak D match, TRBD1 (5 bases). CDR3 size: 14 residues. V was cut by 6 bases and J by 4 bases, with 15 bases left in between. Germline CDR1 reads MNHEY; CDR2 reads SMNVEV (reference sequence). The DNA of the CDR3 is TGTGCCAGCAGAGACCTGGACGGGGGCTATGGCTACACCTTC. Its translation: CASRDLDGGYGYTF.

The sample holds one count of this clone. The chain has TRBV28 and TRBJ1-1; D ambiguous. The CDR3 length is 14 residues. Trimming pared 5 bases from V and 1 base from J, leaving 11 bases between. CDR1 is MDHEN and CDR2 is SYDVKM in the germline V gene. Written as DNA, the CDR3 is TGTGCCAGCAGTCTAGCGGCCCGGAACACTGAAGCTTTCTTT. Amino acids: CASSLAARNTEAFF.

The chain recombines TRBV13 with TRBJ1-4; the match to TRBD1 covers 11 bases. This CDR3 has 15 residues. Looked up from germline, CDR1 is PRHDT and CDR2 is FYEKMQ (reference sequence). Trimming cost V 1 base and J 10 bases; bases outside gene matches: 5. CDR3 bases: TGTGCCAGCAGCTTAGCTGGGACAGGGGGTGTAAAACTGTTTTTT. Its translation: CASSLAGTGGVKLFF.

The J gene is TRBJ1-1, the V gene TRBV5-5; tentative D call: TRBD1 (5 bases). This CDR3 has 17 residues. Germline-derived CDR1 and CDR2 are SGHKS and YYEKEE (reference sequence). Deletions cut 0 bases from V and 4 bases from J, with 19 bases between. The CDR3 loop is CASSLGLGTARGTEAFF. The CDR3 DNA follows: TGTGCCAGCAGCTTGGGACTAGGGACGGCCCGGGGCACTGAAGCTTTCTTT.

This rearrangement joins TRBV7-3 to TRBJ2-7; D might be TRBD2 (5 bases). This CDR3 is built from 15 residues. The V end was cut by 5 bases, the J end by 1 base, with 15 bases between. Germline CDR1 reads SGHTA; CDR2 reads FQGTGA. The CDR3 region has the DNA TGTGCCAGCAGCGCGGGTCCGCCTGAGTCCTACGAGCAGTACTTC. Its translation is CASSAGPPESYEQYF.

The genes are TRBV10-3 and TRBJ2-5; TRBD2 aligns across 9 bases. V was pared by 0 bases and J by 4 bases, with 12 bases of the junction left unmatched. Germline values: CDR1 ENHRY, CDR2 SYGVKD. The CDR3 totals 18 residues. CDR3: CAISESYSVAGGRETQYF. The DNA for the CDR3 is TGTGCCATCAGTGAGTCCTACTCAGTGGCGGGAGGGCGAGAGACCCAGTACTTC.